What follows are 22 T cell receptor beta chains derived from one specimen sequenced in a study of beta chain features in type 1 diabetes. Expressed TCRB transcripts were sequenced after all isolated RNA was converted to cDNA. Assay used: immunoSEQ multiplex PCR; TCRdb lists only in-frame clones, some missing. Among 860,000 or so clones listed, about a sixth were seen once. The sample consisted of naive CD4+ T cells from blood. The source is a woman under 30 in good health.

The chain couples TRBV7-9 to TRBJ1-1; D not certain. V dropped 5 bases and J dropped 1 base, with 11 bases sitting between them. The CDR3 totals 14 residues. Germline CDR1 is SEHNR and CDR2 is FQNEAQ (reference sequence). The CDR3 bases are TGTGCCAGCAGCAGTCATCTGGGGAACACTGAAGCTTTCTTT. Translated, it gives CASSSHLGNTEAFF. Using reference TRBV7-9 and TRBJ1-1 for the parts outside the CDR3, the full variable domain is DTGVSQNPRHKITKRGQNVTFRCDPISEHNRLYWYRQTLGQGPEFLTYFQNEAQLEKSRLLSDRFSAERPKGSFSTLEIQRTEQGDSAMYLCASSSHLGNTEAFFGQGTRLTVV.

This clone has only a few counts. The chain is built from TRBV9 and TRBJ2-6; D unclear. This CDR3 is 15 amino acids long. The germline gives CDR1 SGDLS, CDR2 YYNGEE. V was pared by 4 bases and J by 1 base, with 9 bases between. The CDR3 DNA reads as TGTGCCAGCAGCAGAAGGGTATCTGGGGCCAACGTCCTGACTTTC. Translation gives CASSRRVSGANVLTF.

The chain links TRBV4-3 to TRBJ2-7; D possibly uses TRBD1 or TRBD2 (5 bases each). Between the trimmed V and J ends, which lost 1 base and 4 bases, there was a span of 14 bases. CDR1 LGHNA and CDR2 YSLEER come from the germline V gene. This CDR3 contains 15 residues. The CDR3, as DNA: TGCGCCAGCAGCCAAGCATGGGACCAATTTTACGAGCAGTACTTC. Protein sequence: CASSQAWDQFYEQYF.

The chain links TRBV28 to TRBJ1-4, with D possibly matching TRBD1 (5 bases). The length of the CDR3 is 16 residues. Trimming removed 5 bases at V and 8 bases at J, with 21 bases between. The germline CDR1 and CDR2 sequences are MDHEN and SYDVKM. In nucleotides, the CDR3 is TGTGCCAGCAGTGGTCGACAGCCCCACGAGATAGAAAAACTGTTTTTT. It yields the protein CASSGRQPHEIEKLFF.

The chain links TRBV12-5 to TRBJ1-5; TRBD1 might be the D (5 bases). Germline values: CDR1 LGHNT, CDR2 FRNRAP. This CDR3 comprises 13 residues. Trimming left V 7 bases short and J 6 bases short, with 13 bases between. Written as DNA, the CDR3 is TGTGCTAGTGCCTTGGGGGGAGGTCAGCCCCAGCATTTT. This translates into CASALGGGQPQHF.

The rearrangement links TRBV7-9 to TRBJ2-5; possibly TRBD1 for D (5 bases). CDR1 and CDR2 from the germline V gene are SEHNR and FQNEAQ (reference sequence). V shed 5 bases and J shed 4 bases, with 17 bases lying between them. The CDR3 is 15 amino acids. The CDR3 nucleotides read TGTGCCAGCAGCCTAGGGGTCAGCAACCTAGAGACCCAGTACTTC. It specifies CASSLGVSNLETQYF.

To note about this clone: This CDR3 is also generated by other DNA sequences in the sample. The chain is built from TRBV5-1 and TRBJ2-2; D is unclear. This CDR3 contains 12 residues. Germline CDR1 reads SGHRS; CDR2 reads YFSETQ. Between the trimmed V and J ends, which lost 0 bases and 6 bases, there was a span of 3 bases. CDR3 bases: TGCGCCAGCAGCTTGGTCGCCGGGGAGCTGTTTTTT. It is translated as CASSLVAGELFF.

The rearrangement uses TRBV5-4 and TRBJ2-1; TRBD2 matches at 7 bases. Trimming at V came to 5 bases and at J to 3 bases, leaving 8 bases not matched to a gene. The CDR3 contains 15 residues. Germline-derived CDR1 and CDR2 are SGHNT and YYREEE (reference sequence). The CDR3 DNA reads TGTGCCAGCAGTCAGCGGGGCCCCGTCTACAATGAGCAGTTCTTC. Translation: CASSQRGPVYNEQFF.

The V gene is TRBV28, the J gene TRBJ1-2; tentatively, D is TRBD1 (5 bases). The V end lost 5 bases, the J end lost 1 base, and 11 bases lay between the germline ends. Germline assignment: CDR1 MDHEN and CDR2 SYDVKM. The CDR3 covers 14 residues. The CDR3 spells CASSQMTVNYGYTF. The CDR3 DNA reads as TGTGCCAGCAGTCAGATGACAGTTAACTATGGCTACACCTTC.

The CDR3 region has the DNA TGTGCCAGCTCACCGGAGGGACTTAGCAATCAGCCCCAGCATTTT. Protein sequence: CASSPEGLSNQPQHF. The chain recombines TRBV18 with TRBJ1-5, with a weak D call TRBD1 (5 bases). CDR3 size: 15 residues. Germline CDR1 is KGHSH and CDR2 is LQKENI. V dropped 3 bases and J dropped 0 bases, with 9 bases sitting between them.

The chain carries TRBV2 and TRBJ2-6; the D gene could be TRBD1 or TRBD2 (5 bases each). Germline V gene data show CDR1 as SNHLY and CDR2 as FYNNEI. The CDR3 totals 15 residues. V was clipped by 6 bases and J by 2 bases, with 11 bases between them. The CDR3 reads CASSLGVTGANVLTF. The CDR3 DNA reads TGTGCCAGCAGCCTGGGGGTAACTGGGGCCAACGTCCTGACTTTC.

The CDR3 nucleotides read TGCAGCGTCCGGCCTGGAGAGACCCAGTACTTC. The encoded protein is CSVRPGETQYF. The rearrangement uses TRBV29-1 and TRBJ2-5; D not resolved. The CDR3 runs 11 residues. Between the trimmed V and J ends, which lost 6 bases and 4 bases, there was a span of 9 bases. Germline V CDR1 and CDR2: SQVTM, ANQGSEA.

CDR3 sequence: CASSLFRGVGTEAFF. CDR3 DNA sequence: TGTGCCAGCAGTTTATTCAGGGGGGTGGGCACTGAAGCTTTCTTT. The V and J genes are TRBV28 and TRBJ1-1; 7 positions agree with TRBD1. Per the germline V gene, CDR1 is MDHEN and CDR2 is SYDVKM. Unmatched junction bases numbered 6, after V lost 1 base and J lost 4 bases. This CDR3 comprises 15 residues.

CDR3 coding DNA: TGTGCCAGCAGCAACGATCAGGGGCGGACGCAGTATTTT. Protein sequence: CASSNDQGRTQYF. V is TRBV7-2 and J is TRBJ2-3; perhaps TRBD1 as D (6 bases). The CDR3 has 13 residues. Trimming removed 5 bases at V and 9 bases at J, with 15 bases between. Looked up from germline, CDR1 is SGHTA and CDR2 is FQGNSA.

Details on this clone: A read error may account for a junction end that differs from germline. The chain is built from TRBV28 and TRBJ1-1; D might be TRBD1 (6 bases). The germline CDR1 and CDR2 sequences are MDHEN and SYDVKM. The CDR3 consists of 15 residues. CDR3 coding DNA: TGTGCCAGCCGTTTGGGTGGGGGCGCGAACACTGAAGCTTTCTTT. Its protein is CASRLGGGANTEAFF.

The CDR3 reads CASPRVSRQDRGEKETQYF. Here the CDR3 DNA reads TGCGCCAGTCCCCGAGTGAGTCGTCAGGACAGGGGAGAGAAAGAGACCCAGTACTTC. The chain combines TRBV23-1 with TRBJ2-5; 9 bases match TRBD1. TRBV23-1 is an ORF; its function is uncertain. The CDR3 runs 19 residues. The trim removed 9 bases at V and 3 bases at J, leaving 23 bases unmatched.

This chain connects TRBV13 to TRBJ2-1; a weak D match, TRBD2 (6 bases). The CDR3 loop spans 14 amino acids. Germline V gene sequence: CDR1 PRHDT, CDR2 FYEKMQ (reference sequence). Trimming pared 1 base from V and 8 bases from J, leaving 12 bases between. DNA for the CDR3: TGTGCCAGCAGCTTAGCCAAGGGGAGGCATGAGCAGTTCTTC. Encoded protein: CASSLAKGRHEQFF.

The V call is TRBV10-3, the J call TRBJ2-7; 10 positions agree with TRBD1. Germline CDR1 is ENHRY and CDR2 is SYGVKD. This CDR3 comprises 15 residues. The ends lost 6 bases at V and 4 bases at J; junction bases unmatched: 9. In DNA form, the CDR3 reads TGTGCCATCAGGGGCCGAAGGACAGGGGGTTACGAGCAGTACTTC. As protein: CAIRGRRTGGYEQYF.

The chain employs TRBV19 and TRBJ2-3; D call uncertain. The V gene's germline CDR1 is LNHDA and CDR2 SQIVND (reference sequence). There are 13 residues in the CDR3. V gave up 7 bases and J gave up 8 bases, with 16 bases separating them. The CDR3 loop reads CASTPAEARTQYF. The CDR3 DNA follows: TGTGCCAGTACGCCAGCAGAGGCTCGTACGCAGTATTTT.

The table lists this clone with a few counts. The chain joins TRBV10-3 to TRBJ2-2; D is unresolved. The germline CDR1 and CDR2 sequences are ENHRY and SYGVKD. Trimming stripped 7 bases from V and 4 bases from J, with 10 bases between. This CDR3 comprises 13 residues. CDR3 DNA: TGTGCCATCACCGGAGTGGGCACCGGGGAGCTGTTTTTT. Protein sequence: CAITGVGTGELFF.

The V call is TRBV10-3, the J call TRBJ1-2, with 7 nucleotides matching TRBD1. The CDR3 sequence is 15 residues long. V lost 2 bases, J lost 7 bases, and 10 bases stayed unmatched. CDR1 and CDR2 (germline): ENHRY, SYGVKD. The DNA for the CDR3 is TGTGCCATCAGTGAGGCCCATGACAGGGCGGGTGGCTACACCTTC. Amino acid sequence: CAISEAHDRAGGYTF.

The chain employs TRBV10-3 and TRBJ2-7; no firm D call. Per germline, CDR1 ENHRY and CDR2 SYGVKD. This CDR3 has 12 amino acids. The ends were cut back, 6 bases at V and 3 bases at J, with 9 bases in the middle. CDR3 nucleotides: TGTGCCATCAGGGGCTATGGCTACGAGCAGTACTTC. Translated, it gives CAIRGYGYEQYF.